This T cell receptor beta chain was captured by sequencing in a study of blood T cell repertoires in COVID-19 (dated by TCRdb to between 2020 and 2021). In the study overall: Samples covering the acute and convalescent phases of COVID-19 were provided by collaborators in the United States, Italy and Spain. The repertoires were made available in a free public database intended to serve as a resource for research on the immune response to SARS-CoV-2. The sample metadata nearly always contained a de-identified subject ID, COVID-19 status, age in years and sex. The samples were drawn from the first 160 participants of the ongoing ImmuneRACE study and from under 1,500 subjects provided by 6 global collaborators. The prospective study material was composed of cDNA or gDNA derived from T cells, B-cell-depleted T cells, or PBMCs. The dataset comprised deeply sampled blood TCRbeta repertoires from subjects exposed to, actively infected with, or recovered from COVID-19. HLA class I and class II types, where available, came from metadata supplied by the sample provider rather than from assay-based typing.

Whole blood was collected in K2EDTA tubes by collaborating institutions according to the institutions' own protocols. For TCRbeta analysis, collaborator samples were shipped as frozen whole blood, as isolated PBMCs, or as DNA extracted from either sample type. TCRbeta CDR3 regions were amplified from genomic DNA by means of the immunoSEQ Assay, a bias-controlled multiplex PCR. As for the authors' bioinformatics: The number of nucleated cells in each sample was estimated from the amplification of reference gene primers within the assay. To quantify the absolute abundance of each unique TCRbeta CDR3 rearrangement, sequence reads were collapsed and filtered. For each sample, productive Simpson clonality was calculated by taking the square root of Simpson's diversity index across productive rearrangements. TCRdb provides this immuneACCESS table in a form limited to in-frame rearrangements. Some clones are lacking; in checked studies, under half of them reflect an unresolved V gene, and why the rest are absent is not known. V and J calls and clone size are given by that table; D and trimming were obtained from the DNA. The sample yields just under 90,000 clones; around 72% were counted once. The top ten constitute about 15% of the sample.

General study outcomes and caveats: The amount of clinical and demographic metadata varied by source and participant and was provided uncurated.

Details on this clone: Its target antigen remains unknown. Per-base qualities were not stored, and no clone one base away is much larger. This sample includes further DNA sequences coding for the same CDR3.

Sequencing used peripheral blood. This receptor was obtained from an elderly woman with acute or convalescent COVID-19.

DNA sequence: TGTGCCAGCAGCTTAGGCCAGGGGAACACTGAAGCTTTCTTT. The resulting protein is CASSLGQGNTEAFF. This chain is built from TRBV7-6 and TRBJ1-1; a tentative D call is TRBD1 (5 bases match). Trimming removed 1 base from V and 1 base from J, leaving 7 bases between the germline ends. There are 14 amino acids in the CDR3, from cysteine to phenylalanine inclusive. Of the read, only the CDR3 DNA is kept; its 42 bases are in frame from base 1. For CDR1 and CDR2, the germline V gene lists SGHVS and FNYEAQ.